A selection of T cell receptor beta chains follows, all from one sample in a study of technical replicates of blood from several donors. Measured with immunoSEQ multiplex PCR; TCRdb has only the in-frame clones, and not every one. The sample records about 44,000 clones, approximately 96% being singletons. Sequencing used T cells isolated from PBMCs. The origin of the receptors is a human donor in good health. CDR3s include the opening cysteine and the closing phenylalanine or tryptophan. Each record gives: clone size, J gene, D gene, V gene, CDR3 protein, CDR3 DNA. A D gene is named only where the DNA matches it firmly. Clone size is given for some rows only: seen once, a few or many times, or a class if the clone is expanded.

clone size: NA
J gene: TRBJ2-1
D gene: TRBD1
V gene: TRBV2
CDR3 protein: CASRAGTGLNNEQFF
CDR3 DNA: TGTGCCAGCAGAGCCGGGACAGGGTTAAACAATGAGCAGTTCTTC

clone size: NA
J gene: TRBJ2-2
D gene: NA
V gene: TRBV19
CDR3 protein: CASERASITGELFF
CDR3 DNA: TGTGCCAGTGAACGAGCTAGTATAACCGGGGAGCTGTTTTTT

clone size: NA
J gene: TRBJ1-3
D gene: NA
V gene: TRBV6-5
CDR3 protein: CASMPAGRNTIYF
CDR3 DNA: TGTGCCAGCATGCCGGCAGGGAGAAACACCATATATTTT

clone size: NA
J gene: TRBJ1-1
D gene: NA
V gene: TRBV6-5
CDR3 protein: CASSYGRGSNTEAFF
CDR3 DNA: TGTGCCAGCAGTTACGGTAGGGGCTCGAACACTGAAGCTTTCTTT

clone size: NA
J gene: TRBJ2-2
D gene: NA
V gene: TRBV14
CDR3 protein: CASSHRDSGELFF
CDR3 DNA: TGTGCCAGCAGCCATCGGGATTCCGGGGAGCTGTTTTTT

clone size: NA
J gene: TRBJ2-3
D gene: TRBD2
V gene: TRBV5-5
CDR3 protein: CASSDLAGNTDTQYF
CDR3 DNA: TGTGCCAGCAGCGACCTAGCGGGAAACACAGATACGCAGTATTTT

clone size: NA
J gene: TRBJ2-2
D gene: NA
V gene: TRBV28
CDR3 protein: CASSLSPGFGELFF
CDR3 DNA: TGTGCCAGCAGTTTATCCCCAGGGTTCGGGGAGCTGTTTTTT

clone size: once
J gene: TRBJ2-5
D gene: NA
V gene: TRBV29-1
CDR3 protein: CSVEAPTDQETQYF
CDR3 DNA: TGCAGCGTTGAGGCACCCACAGATCAAGAGACCCAGTACTTC

clone size: NA
J gene: TRBJ2-5
D gene: NA
V gene: TRBV5-6
CDR3 protein: CASSLEHLGETQYF
CDR3 DNA: TGTGCCAGCAGCTTGGAACACCTAGGTGAGACCCAGTACTTC

clone size: NA
J gene: TRBJ2-7
D gene: TRBD2
V gene: TRBV2
CDR3 protein: CASLADPNTYEQYF
CDR3 DNA: TGTGCCAGCCTAGCGGACCCGAATACCTACGAGCAGTACTTC

clone size: NA
J gene: TRBJ2-1
D gene: TRBD2
V gene: TRBV29-1
CDR3 protein: CSVEDPGGREGEQFF
CDR3 DNA: TGCAGCGTTGAAGATCCCGGCGGGAGGGAGGGAGAGCAGTTCTTC

clone size: NA
J gene: TRBJ2-1
D gene: TRBD1
V gene: TRBV9
CDR3 protein: CASSVGGQVNEQFF
CDR3 DNA: TGTGCCAGCAGCGTAGGGGGACAGGTCAATGAGCAGTTCTTC

clone size: NA
J gene: TRBJ2-2
D gene: TRBD2
V gene: TRBV12-5
CDR3 protein: CASGLITSGSYLNTGELFF
CDR3 DNA: TGTGCTAGTGGTTTGATAACTAGCGGGAGCTACCTGAACACCGGGGAGCTGTTTTTT

clone size: NA
J gene: TRBJ2-3
D gene: NA
V gene: TRBV11-1
CDR3 protein: CASSPTLRMERDTQYF
CDR3 DNA: TGTGCCAGCAGCCCAACCTTGAGAATGGAGAGAGATACGCAGTATTTT

clone size: NA
J gene: TRBJ2-2
D gene: TRBD2
V gene: TRBV10-3
CDR3 protein: CAIRLAGEGTGELFF
CDR3 DNA: TGTGCCATCAGGCTAGCGGGAGAAGGTACCGGGGAGCTGTTTTTT

clone size: few
J gene: TRBJ1-5
D gene: NA
V gene: TRBV30
CDR3 protein: CAWSTGPGQPQHF
CDR3 DNA: TGTGCCTGGAGTACAGGGCCTGGGCAGCCCCAGCATTTT

clone size: NA
J gene: TRBJ2-7
D gene: NA
V gene: TRBV5-6
CDR3 protein: CASSLWQNSYEQYF
CDR3 DNA: TGTGCCAGCAGCTTGTGGCAGAACTCCTACGAGCAGTACTTC

clone size: once
J gene: TRBJ1-3
D gene: NA
V gene: TRBV11-2
CDR3 protein: CASSPRTDGNTIYF
CDR3 DNA: TGTGCCAGCAGCCCGAGGACAGATGGAAACACCATATATTTT

clone size: NA
J gene: TRBJ2-6
D gene: NA
V gene: TRBV27
CDR3 protein: CASSLSAGSGANVLTF
CDR3 DNA: TGTGCCAGCAGTTTATCGGCAGGGTCAGGGGCCAACGTCCTGACTTTC

clone size: NA
J gene: TRBJ2-2
D gene: NA
V gene: TRBV7-9
CDR3 protein: CASSLDGGNTGELFF
CDR3 DNA: TGTGCCAGCAGCTTAGACGGGGGGAACACCGGGGAGCTGTTTTTT

clone size: NA
J gene: TRBJ2-5
D gene: TRBD1
V gene: TRBV6-5
CDR3 protein: CASSYSANRGPETQYF
CDR3 DNA: TGTGCCAGCAGTTACTCGGCAAACAGGGGGCCCGAGACCCAGTACTTC

clone size: NA
J gene: TRBJ2-7
D gene: NA
V gene: TRBV7-9
CDR3 protein: CASSLKGNYEQYF
CDR3 DNA: TGTGCCAGCAGCTTAAAGGGGAATTACGAGCAGTACTTC

clone size: few
J gene: TRBJ2-7
D gene: TRBD2
V gene: TRBV4-2
CDR3 protein: CASSRNDRGGPGLAGGGSYEQYF
CDR3 DNA: TGTGCCAGCAGCCGCAACGACAGGGGAGGGCCGGGACTAGCGGGAGGGGGCTCCTACGAGCAGTACTTC

clone size: once
J gene: TRBJ1-2
D gene: NA
V gene: TRBV2
CDR3 protein: CASSGEGGANYGYTF
CDR3 DNA: TGTGCCAGCAGTGGGGAGGGGGGCGCGAACTATGGCTACACCTTC

clone size: NA
J gene: TRBJ2-7
D gene: NA
V gene: TRBV5-8
CDR3 protein: CASSPLGGRGPYEQYF
CDR3 DNA: TGTGCCAGCAGCCCACTGGGGGGTAGGGGGCCCTACGAGCAGTACTTC

clone size: NA
J gene: TRBJ2-5
D gene: TRBD2
V gene: TRBV19
CDR3 protein: CASSNSGRVQYF
CDR3 DNA: TGTGCCAGTAGTAACTCCGGGAGGGTCCAGTACTTC

clone size: NA
J gene: TRBJ2-3
D gene: NA
V gene: TRBV5-4
CDR3 protein: CASSFETSTDTQYF
CDR3 DNA: TGTGCCAGCAGCTTTGAGACTAGCACAGATACGCAGTATTTT

clone size: NA
J gene: TRBJ2-2
D gene: NA
V gene: TRBV6-6
CDR3 protein: CASSYLQGELFF
CDR3 DNA: TGTGCCAGCAGTTACTTACAGGGAGAGCTGTTTTTT

clone size: once
J gene: TRBJ1-1
D gene: NA
V gene: TRBV30
CDR3 protein: CAWGSGTPAFF
CDR3 DNA: TGTGCCTGGGGTAGCGGGACACCGGCTTTCTTT

clone size: once
J gene: TRBJ1-5
D gene: NA
V gene: TRBV5-1
CDR3 protein: CASSLNGGSNQPQHF
CDR3 DNA: TGCGCCAGCAGCTTGAACGGGGGAAGCAATCAGCCCCAGCATTTT

clone size: NA
J gene: TRBJ1-4
D gene: NA
V gene: TRBV6-5
CDR3 protein: CASRDDSGVEKLFF
CDR3 DNA: TGTGCCAGCAGGGACGACAGCGGGGTAGAAAAACTGTTTTTT

clone size: NA
J gene: TRBJ1-5
D gene: NA
V gene: TRBV15
CDR3 protein: CATSRNQGYEGPQHF
CDR3 DNA: TGTGCCACCAGCAGGAATCAGGGGTATGAAGGGCCCCAGCATTTT

clone size: NA
J gene: TRBJ1-1
D gene: NA
V gene: TRBV5-4
CDR3 protein: CASSLVQSAFLPEAFF
CDR3 DNA: TGTGCCAGCAGCTTGGTCCAGAGCGCGTTCCTCCCTGAAGCTTTCTTT

clone size: once
J gene: TRBJ2-1
D gene: TRBD2
V gene: TRBV4-2
CDR3 protein: CASSVPGLAMDEQFF
CDR3 DNA: TGTGCCAGCAGCGTGCCGGGACTAGCGATGGATGAGCAGTTCTTC

clone size: NA
J gene: TRBJ2-2
D gene: TRBD2
V gene: TRBV4-3
CDR3 protein: CASPGGHFGRACNGELFF
CDR3 DNA: TGCGCCAGCCCCGGCGGACATTTTGGGAGGGCCTGTAACGGGGAGCTGTTTTTT

clone size: NA
J gene: TRBJ2-5
D gene: NA
V gene: TRBV5-8
CDR3 protein: CASSLPQVRRQETQYF
CDR3 DNA: TGTGCCAGCAGCTTGCCCCAGGTGCGCAGGCAAGAGACCCAGTACTTC

clone size: NA
J gene: TRBJ2-6
D gene: NA
V gene: TRBV21-1
CDR3 protein: CASSPGNSGANVLTF
CDR3 DNA: TGTGCCAGCAGCCCGGGGAACTCTGGGGCCAACGTCCTGACTTTC